This passage covers 17 T cell receptor beta chains from one sample sequenced in a study of blood T cell repertoires in COVID-19. Clones were sequenced by immunoSEQ multiplex PCR, and TCRdb holds only the in-frame ones, with some missing. This table has about 94,000 clones, about four fifths appearing once. The source material was peripheral blood. The receptors shown here come from a human donor in a cohort sampled during active COVID-19.

This sequence joins TRBV12-3 or TRBV12-4 and TRBJ1-2; the D gene is possibly TRBD1 (6 bases). Between the trimmed V and J ends, which lost 5 bases and 4 bases, there was a span of 8 bases. CDR3 length equals 12 residues. CDR3 protein: CASSQQGYGYTF. Here the CDR3 DNA reads TGTGCCAGCAGTCAACAGGGCTATGGCTACACCTTC.

V usage is TRBV25-1 and J usage is TRBJ1-6; 10 bases fit TRBD1. The CDR3 has 14 residues. Germline lookup yields CDR1 MGHDK and CDR2 SYGVNS. J gave up 12 bases and V 3 bases, and 5 bases lay outside the gene matches. DNA for the CDR3: TGTGCCAGCAGTGACACCGGGACAGGGGTACCCCTCCACTTT. Amino acids: CASSDTGTGVPLHF.

This clone was counted a single time. V is TRBV28 and J is TRBJ2-5; D possibly corresponds to TRBD2 (7 bases). V was trimmed by 6 bases and J by 1 base, leaving 12 bases between them. The germline gives CDR1 MDHEN, CDR2 SYDVKM. This CDR3 has 14 amino acids. Written as DNA, the CDR3 is TGTGCCAGCAGCCCCGGGGGGCGCCAAGAGACCCAGTACTTC. This sequence encodes CASSPGGRQETQYF.

In nucleotides, the CDR3 is TGTGCCAGCAGCCCAGACAGGGATCAGCCCCAGCATTTT. Amino acid sequence: CASSPDRDQPQHF. The V gene is TRBV7-6, the J gene TRBJ1-5; 7 positions agree with TRBD1. The CDR3 consists of 13 residues. V dropped 5 bases and J dropped 5; count of bases not matched to a gene: 3. CDR1 SGHVS and CDR2 FNYEAQ come from the germline V gene. The complete variable domain, with remaining parts taken from reference TRBV7-6 and TRBJ1-5, reads GAGVSQSPRYKVTKRGQDVALRCDPISGHVSLYWYRQALGQGPEFLTYFNYEAQQDKSGLPNDRFSAERPEGSISTLTIQRTEQRDSAMYRCASSPDRDQPQHFGDGTRLSIL.

The V call is TRBV28, the J call TRBJ1-2, with unresolved D. V gave up 3 bases and J gave up 7 bases, with 15 bases separating them. This CDR3 comprises 14 residues. CDR1 MDHEN and CDR2 SYDVKM come from the germline V gene. DNA for the CDR3: TGTGCCAGCAGTTTTAGGGCGCGGGCTTTTGGCTACACCTTC. Translating it yields CASSFRARAFGYTF.

The chain carries TRBV11-2 and TRBJ2-7; D unclear. CDR1 SGHAT and CDR2 FQNNGV come from the germline V gene. V gave up 1 base and J gave up 0 bases, with 10 bases separating them. The CDR3 is 15 residues long. The CDR3 coding sequence is TGTGCCAGCAGCTTAGCTGTACAGTCCTCCTACGAGCAGTACTTC. Protein product: CASSLAVQSSYEQYF.

This clone was counted a few times. The V gene is TRBV18, the J gene TRBJ2-3, with 13 bases fitting TRBD2. The CDR3 runs 15 residues. The germline gives CDR1 KGHSH, CDR2 LQKENI. The trim removed 4 bases at V and 4 bases at J, leaving 2 bases unmatched. Here the CDR3 DNA reads TGTGCCAGCTCACTCGGACTAGCGGGAGCAGATACGCAGTATTTT. As protein: CASSLGLAGADTQYF.

This clone was seen only a few times. This CDR3 is CATSERLAGDYEQYF. Here the CDR3 DNA reads TGTGCCACCAGTGAACGACTAGCGGGGGATTACGAGCAGTACTTC. The chain couples TRBV24-1 to TRBJ2-7; 12 bases line up with TRBD2. The CDR3 runs to 15 residues. V dropped 4 bases and J dropped 4; count of bases not matched to a gene: 4. Germline CDR1 is KGHDR and CDR2 is SFDVKD.

The chain is built from TRBV10-3 and TRBJ2-7; 8 bases agree with TRBD1. Germline trimming cut 3 bases from V and 5 bases from J; bases unmatched to any gene: 6. The germline gives CDR1 ENHRY, CDR2 SYGVKD. CDR3 length equals 14 residues. The CDR3 reads CAISDSGGQNEQYF. Written as DNA, the CDR3 is TGTGCCATCAGTGACTCAGGGGGCCAGAACGAGCAGTACTTC.

This clone was seen a handful of times. The chain is built from TRBV12-3 or TRBV12-4 and TRBJ1-1; TRBD1 is a possible D gene (6 bases). This CDR3 spans 13 amino acids. Between the trimmed V and J ends, which lost 6 bases and 4 bases, there was a span of 12 bases. The chain's CDR3 is CASSFSGATEAFF. The DNA of the CDR3 is TGTGCCAGCAGCTTTTCAGGGGCCACTGAAGCTTTCTTT.

The V call is TRBV7-3, the J call TRBJ2-3; D possibly corresponds to TRBD2 (6 bases). The germline V gene has CDR1 SGHTA and CDR2 FQGTGA. This CDR3 region has 16 residues. V was clipped by 5 bases and J by 1 base, with 16 bases between them. CDR3 in DNA: TGTGCCAGCAGCCCAGGGACTCCATGGGGCACAGATACGCAGTATTTT. Residues: CASSPGTPWGTDTQYF.

The chain carries TRBV10-3 and TRBJ2-7, with unresolved D. CDR3 length: 11 residues. Trimming left V 3 bases short and J 5 bases short, with 5 bases between. The V gene's germline CDR1 is ENHRY and CDR2 SYGVKD. The CDR3 region is CAISDVDEQYF. DNA for the CDR3: TGTGCCATCAGTGACGTCGACGAGCAGTACTTC.

The chain combines TRBV5-1 with TRBJ2-7, with a tentative D call TRBD2 (5 bases). Germline CDR1 reads SGHRS; CDR2 reads YFSETQ. The ends were cut back, 5 bases at V and 6 bases at J, with 15 bases in the middle. This CDR3 has 13 residues. The CDR3 region is CASRRGSEGEQYF. The CDR3 region has the DNA TGCGCCAGCAGGAGAGGGTCCGAGGGCGAGCAGTACTTC.

The chain joins TRBV6-5 to TRBJ1-2; a possible D gene is TRBD1 (5 bases). V was trimmed by 4 bases and J by 4 bases, leaving 13 bases between them. The CDR3 loop spans 14 amino acids. Per germline, CDR1 MNHEY and CDR2 SVGAGI. The CDR3 protein is CASSLGGRTYGYTF. The CDR3 DNA reads TGTGCCAGCAGTTTGGGGGGACGGACCTATGGCTACACCTTC.

This clone came up a few times. The rearrangement links TRBV7-9 to TRBJ1-2; D not resolved. V lost 8 bases and J 4 bases, leaving 11 bases between the germline ends. This CDR3 is 12 amino acids long. The germline V gene encodes CDR1 SEHNR and CDR2 FQNEAQ (reference sequence). The CDR3 nucleotides read TGTGCCAGCTCCCCCATGGCCTATGGCTACACCTTC. It encodes CASSPMAYGYTF.

The table lists this clone with a count of one. V is TRBV5-1 and J is TRBJ2-3; D uncertain. The CDR3 runs 16 residues. Between the trimmed V and J ends, which lost 3 bases and 4 bases, there was a span of 18 bases. Per the germline V gene, CDR1 is SGHRS and CDR2 is YFSETQ. CDR3 DNA sequence: TGCGCCAGCAGCTCATCCCTCTCCACGGAGCCAGATACGCAGTATTTT. It yields the protein CASSSSLSTEPDTQYF.

This clone was observed a single time. This chain links TRBV24-1 with TRBJ2-7; 7 bases are a match to TRBD1. This CDR3 comprises 15 residues. Germline V gene sequence: CDR1 KGHDR, CDR2 SFDVKD. V was pared by 4 bases and J by 7 bases, with 12 bases of the junction left unmatched. The chain's CDR3 is CATSDPTTGSREQYF. The DNA of the CDR3 is TGTGCCACCAGTGACCCTACGACAGGGTCAAGGGAGCAGTACTTC.